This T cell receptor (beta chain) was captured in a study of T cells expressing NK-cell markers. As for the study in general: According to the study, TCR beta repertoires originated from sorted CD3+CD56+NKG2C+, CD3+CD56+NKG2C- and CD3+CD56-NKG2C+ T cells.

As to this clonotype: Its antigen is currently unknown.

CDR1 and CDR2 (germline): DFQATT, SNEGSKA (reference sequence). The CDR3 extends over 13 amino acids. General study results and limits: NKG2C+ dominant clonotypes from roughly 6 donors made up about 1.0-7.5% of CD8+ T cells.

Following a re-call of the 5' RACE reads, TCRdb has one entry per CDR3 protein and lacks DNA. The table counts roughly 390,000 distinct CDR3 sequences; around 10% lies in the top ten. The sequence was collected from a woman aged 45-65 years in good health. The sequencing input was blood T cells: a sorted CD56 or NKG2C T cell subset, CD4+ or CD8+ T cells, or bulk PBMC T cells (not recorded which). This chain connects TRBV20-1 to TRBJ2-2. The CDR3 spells CSARGWDTGELFF.